This section outlines one T cell receptor (beta chain) sequence together with its context. This clonotype was recorded at least ten times. No cognate antigen has been identified for it. Base quality data are lacking; no much larger clone is found one base away. This entry belongs to a study of CD8 T cells in ankylosing spondylitis (dated by TCRdb to the late 2010s). In the study overall: To find TCR variants linked to disease, the study profiled T cell receptor beta repertoires in ankylosing spondylitis patients and healthy donors. Peripheral blood was sampled, and synovial fluid was additionally collected from ankylosing spondylitis patients. In total, the full study cohort was made up of nearly 110 healthy donors and about two dozen ankylosing spondylitis patients.

TCRdb records Illumina HiSeq 2500 as the sequencer. Quantitative 5'-RACE with molecular barcodes was used to prepare TCR beta libraries. From the authors' description of their analysis: A new computational method based on a probabilistic model of VDJ rearrangement was used to identify disease-linked TCR variants. TCRdb reanalyzed the raw reads on its own, using fastp at Q25 for trimming and MiXCR for clone calling, and kept in-frame beta chains. Entries are consolidated by CDR3 protein sequence, retaining the most common genes and DNA. The V and J calls, along with clone size, are taken from TCRdb and not from the paper's own processing. For this sample there are 450,000 to 550,000 distinct CDR3 sequences; 5.3% appear just once. 3.5% of the sample is in the top ten clones. The germline V end is reduced by 6 bases and the J end by 1 base; junction bases left unmatched: 5. Measured from the cysteine to the phenylalanine, the CDR3 is 14 residues long. Only the CDR3 region is kept as DNA, spanning 42 bases read in frame from base 1. Taken from the germline V gene, the CDR1 and CDR2 loops are MNHNS and SASEGT.

What the study reported, not specific to this receptor: The disease-linked clones had a CD8+ phenotype and were found at relatively low frequencies in peripheral blood. Some TCR beta motif variants had previously been reported in synovial fluid and blood of reactive arthritis patients, which suggested common disease-initiation mechanisms. Blood from ankylosing spondylitis patients appeared to be characterized by a TCR beta motif made up of under 10 highly homologous amino acid variants. The disease-linked clones were reported to be significantly enriched in matched synovial fluid samples from ankylosing spondylitis patients.

Recombination connected TRBV6-1 to TRBJ2-5; the junction holds 7 bases that match TRBD1. The receptor comes from a male donor with ankylosing spondylitis. The sample comprised blood, either unsorted or a sorted T cell fraction (not recorded which). The nucleotides are TGTGCCAGCAGAGCCGACAGGGTCCAAGAGACCCAGTACTTC. It codes for CASRADRVQETQYF.